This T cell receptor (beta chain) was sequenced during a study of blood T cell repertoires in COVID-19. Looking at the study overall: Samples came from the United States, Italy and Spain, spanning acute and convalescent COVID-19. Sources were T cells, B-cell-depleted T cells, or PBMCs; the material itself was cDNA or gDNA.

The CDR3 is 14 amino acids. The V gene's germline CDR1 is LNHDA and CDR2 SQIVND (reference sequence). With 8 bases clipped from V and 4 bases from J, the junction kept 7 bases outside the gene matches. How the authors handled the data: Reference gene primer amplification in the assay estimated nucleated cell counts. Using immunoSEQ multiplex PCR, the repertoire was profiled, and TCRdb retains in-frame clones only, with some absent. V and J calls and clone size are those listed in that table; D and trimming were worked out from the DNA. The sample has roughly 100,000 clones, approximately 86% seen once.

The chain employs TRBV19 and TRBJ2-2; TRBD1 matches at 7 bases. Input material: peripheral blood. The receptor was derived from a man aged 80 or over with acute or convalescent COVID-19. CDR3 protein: CASGTGVSTGELFF. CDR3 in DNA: TGTGCCAGTGGTACAGGGGTTAGCACCGGGGAGCTGTTTTTT.